A selection of T cell receptor beta chains follows, all from one sample in a study of blood T cell repertoires in COVID-19. Method: immunoSEQ multiplex PCR; TCRdb's copy keeps in-frame clones and lacks some. The sample holds 65,000 to 70,000 clones; approximately 93% are singletons and the top ten take 2.5% to 3%. Sequenced material: peripheral blood. The receptors stem from a man between 65 and 79 years old with active COVID-19. Both conserved end residues are part of each CDR3. Fields, in order: V gene, D gene, clone size, J gene, CDR3 DNA, CDR3 protein. A D gene is named only where the DNA matches it firmly. Not every row has a clone size; where given, it reads once, few, many or a size class.

v_call: TRBV7-6; d_call: -; clone_size: -; j_call: TRBJ2-3; cdr3_nt: TGTGCCAGCAGCTTAGACACGGGTAGCACAGATACGCAGTATTTT; cdr3_aa: CASSLDTGSTDTQYF
v_call: TRBV19; d_call: -; clone_size: -; j_call: TRBJ2-2; cdr3_nt: TGTGCCAGTAGTATAGATATACGGAGCACCGGGGAGCTGTTTTTT; cdr3_aa: CASSIDIRSTGELFF
v_call: TRBV6-5; d_call: -; clone_size: -; j_call: TRBJ1-5; cdr3_nt: TGTGCCAGCAGTTATGGGGCCGGAAGTAGTAGCCCCCAGCATTTT; cdr3_aa: CASSYGAGSSSPQHF
v_call: TRBV20-1; d_call: -; clone_size: -; j_call: TRBJ2-1; cdr3_nt: TGCAGTGCCGCGGTCTACAATGAGCAGTTCTTC; cdr3_aa: CSAAVYNEQFF
v_call: TRBV10-3; d_call: TRBD1; clone_size: -; j_call: TRBJ2-7; cdr3_nt: TGTGCCATCAGGGGGACAGGGGGAGGCGACGAGCAGTACTTC; cdr3_aa: CAIRGTGGGDEQYF
v_call: TRBV2; d_call: TRBD2; clone_size: -; j_call: TRBJ2-3; cdr3_nt: TGTGCCAGCAGTAAGCAAAGACTAGCAACAGATACGCAGTATTTT; cdr3_aa: CASSKQRLATDTQYF
v_call: TRBV3-1/TRBV3-2; d_call: -; clone_size: once; j_call: TRBJ1-6; cdr3_nt: TGTGCCAGCAGCCTAGACGGCTCCTATAATTCACCCCTCCACTTT; cdr3_aa: CASSLDGSYNSPLHF
v_call: TRBV10-3; d_call: -; clone_size: -; j_call: TRBJ2-7; cdr3_nt: TGTGCCATCAGTGAGTCTGGAACAGGATTCTCCTACGAGCAGTACTTC; cdr3_aa: CAISESGTGFSYEQYF
v_call: TRBV7-9; d_call: -; clone_size: -; j_call: TRBJ1-5; cdr3_nt: TGTGCCAGCAGCCTACAGAATCAGCCCCAGCATTTT; cdr3_aa: CASSLQNQPQHF
v_call: TRBV13; d_call: TRBD2; clone_size: -; j_call: TRBJ2-3; cdr3_nt: TGTGCCAGCAGCCGAAGGACTAGCGGGGGTAGGGATACGCAGTATTTT; cdr3_aa: CASSRRTSGGRDTQYF
v_call: TRBV28; d_call: TRBD2; clone_size: -; j_call: TRBJ2-1; cdr3_nt: TGTGCCAGCAGTTTCCCCGGACTAGCGGGTTACAATGAGCAGTTCTTC; cdr3_aa: CASSFPGLAGYNEQFF
v_call: TRBV7-8; d_call: TRBD1; clone_size: -; j_call: TRBJ2-6; cdr3_nt: TGTGCCAGCAGCTTGGGAACCGGGACAGCCTACCTCTGGAGGGCCAACGTCCTGACTTTC; cdr3_aa: CASSLGTGTAYLWRANVLTF
v_call: TRBV7-9; d_call: -; clone_size: -; j_call: TRBJ2-1; cdr3_nt: TGTGCCAGCAGTCCGGACACCTACAATGAGCAGTTCTTC; cdr3_aa: CASSPDTYNEQFF
v_call: TRBV7-5; d_call: -; clone_size: once; j_call: TRBJ2-2; cdr3_nt: TGTGTCAGAAGCGCGACACAGGGCTCCGGGGAGCTGTTTTTT; cdr3_aa: CVRSATQGSGELFF
v_call: TRBV19; d_call: -; clone_size: few; j_call: TRBJ2-3; cdr3_nt: TGTGCCAGTAAGGGGACTTCCTTCGGCCCAGATACGCAGTATTTT; cdr3_aa: CASKGTSFGPDTQYF
v_call: TRBV20-1; d_call: -; clone_size: -; j_call: TRBJ2-3; cdr3_nt: TGCAGTGCTAGTGGGTTAGCCACAGATACGCAGTATTTT; cdr3_aa: CSASGLATDTQYF
v_call: TRBV5-6; d_call: TRBD2; clone_size: -; j_call: TRBJ2-3; cdr3_nt: TGTGCCAGCAGCTTGGGGACTAGGATCCCCCCTAATACGCAGTATTTT; cdr3_aa: CASSLGTRIPPNTQYF
v_call: TRBV2; d_call: -; clone_size: -; j_call: TRBJ2-1; cdr3_nt: TGTGCCAGTGGTTCTAGCAGGACCTACAATGAGCAGTTCTTC; cdr3_aa: CASGSSRTYNEQFF
v_call: TRBV19; d_call: TRBD1; clone_size: -; j_call: TRBJ1-6; cdr3_nt: TGTGCCAGTAGTTTGCGCCAGGACAGGTATAATTCACCCCTCCACTTT; cdr3_aa: CASSLRQDRYNSPLHF
v_call: TRBV6-6; d_call: -; clone_size: -; j_call: TRBJ1-6; cdr3_nt: TGTGCCAGCACCGCAGCGGGGGCCGTAAATTCACCCCTCCACTTT; cdr3_aa: CASTAAGAVNSPLHF
v_call: TRBV11-2; d_call: -; clone_size: -; j_call: TRBJ1-4; cdr3_nt: TGTGCCAGCGCGGGAACAACTAATGAAAAACTGTTTTTT; cdr3_aa: CASAGTTNEKLFF
v_call: TRBV27; d_call: -; clone_size: -; j_call: TRBJ2-7; cdr3_nt: TGTGCCAGCAGTTTACGGTTAGAAACCTACGAGCAGTACTTC; cdr3_aa: CASSLRLETYEQYF
v_call: TRBV9; d_call: TRBD2; clone_size: few; j_call: TRBJ2-3; cdr3_nt: TGTGCCAGCAGCGGGGGTCTTTCTAGCGGTAGCACAGATACGCAGTATTTT; cdr3_aa: CASSGGLSSGSTDTQYF
v_call: TRBV25-1; d_call: -; clone_size: -; j_call: TRBJ2-5; cdr3_nt: TGTGCCAGCAGTCCCCCGGTAGGCGGTTCATTAGAGACCCAGTACTTC; cdr3_aa: CASSPPVGGSLETQYF